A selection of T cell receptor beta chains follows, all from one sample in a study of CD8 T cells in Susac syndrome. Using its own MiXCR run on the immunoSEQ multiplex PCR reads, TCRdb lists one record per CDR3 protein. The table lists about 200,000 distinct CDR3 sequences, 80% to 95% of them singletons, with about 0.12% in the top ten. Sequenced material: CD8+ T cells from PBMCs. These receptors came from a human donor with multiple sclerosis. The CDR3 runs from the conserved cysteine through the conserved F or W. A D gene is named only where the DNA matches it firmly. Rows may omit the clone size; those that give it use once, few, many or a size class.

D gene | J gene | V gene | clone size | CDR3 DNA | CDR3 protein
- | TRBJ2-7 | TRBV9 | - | TGTGCCAGCAGCGTGGTCCTCGGGACACCTCTCAGCTTC | CASSVVLGTPLSF
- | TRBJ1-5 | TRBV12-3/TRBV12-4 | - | TGTGCCAGCAGTTTCGGAGGGGCGGGCAATCAGCCCCAGCATTTT | CASSFGGAGNQPQHF
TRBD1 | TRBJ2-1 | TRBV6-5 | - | TGTGCCAGCAGACCTCGGGACAGGGGGCCGCCGGAGCAGTTCTTC | CASRPRDRGPPEQFF
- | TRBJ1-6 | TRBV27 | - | TGTGCCAGCAGTTACGCCTCTAATTCACCCCTCCACTTT | CASSYASNSPLHF
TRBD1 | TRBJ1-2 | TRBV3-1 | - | TGTGCCAGCAGCCAAGAGGGACAGCTCTATGGCTACACCTTC | CASSQEGQLYGYTF
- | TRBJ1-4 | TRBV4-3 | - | TGCGCCAGCAGCCAACAGGGGATGTCAAATGAAAAACTGTTTTTT | CASSQQGMSNEKLFF
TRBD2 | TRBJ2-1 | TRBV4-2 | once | TGTGCCAGCAGCCAAGCCCTACTGGGTAGCGGGTACTACAATGAGCAGTTCTTC | CASSQALLGSGYYNEQFF
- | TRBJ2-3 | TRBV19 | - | TGTGCCAGTAGTATGAGGGCAGGGGGGACAGATACGCAGTATTTT | CASSMRAGGTDTQYF
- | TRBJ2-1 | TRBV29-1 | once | TGCAGCGTTCCTCGGGAAGTCTCCTACAATGAGCAGTTCTTC | CSVPREVSYNEQFF
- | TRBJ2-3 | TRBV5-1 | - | TGCGCCAGCAGCTTGGGTCAGGCGGGTACAGATACGCAGTATTTT | CASSLGQAGTDTQYF
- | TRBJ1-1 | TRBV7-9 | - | TGTGCCTCATGCGGTTTTGGCACTGAAGCTTTCTTT | CASCGFGTEAFF
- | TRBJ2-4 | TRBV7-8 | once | TGTGCCAGCAGCTTTCGATCCCTGGCTAGCGCGAAAAACATTCAGTACTTC | CASSFRSLASAKNIQYF
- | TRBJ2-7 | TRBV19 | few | TGTGCCAGTAGTCTCACGGGACACTCCTACGAGCAGTACTTC | CASSLTGHSYEQYF
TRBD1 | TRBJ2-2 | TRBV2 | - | TGTGCCAGCAGTTACCGGGACAGGGATACCGGGGAGCTGTTTTTT | CASSYRDRDTGELFF
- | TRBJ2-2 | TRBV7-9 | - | TGTGCCAGCAGACGGGACACCCCGAACACCGGGGAGCTGTTTTTT | CASRRDTPNTGELFF
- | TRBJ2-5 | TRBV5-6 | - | TGTGCCAGCAGCTTGGGGGGCATCGAGACCCAGTACTTC | CASSLGGIETQYF
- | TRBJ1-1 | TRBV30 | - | TGTGCCTGGGAAGGACTGAACACTGAAGCTTTCTTT | CAWEGLNTEAFF
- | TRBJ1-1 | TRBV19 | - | TGTGCCAGTAGTGAGGCCGGGGCTTGGAACACTGAAGCTTTCTTT | CASSEAGAWNTEAFF
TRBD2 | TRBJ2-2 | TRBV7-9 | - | TGTGCCAGCAGGGATGGGACTAGCAGCGGGGAGCTGTTTTTT | CASRDGTSSGELFF
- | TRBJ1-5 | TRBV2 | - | TGTGCCAGCAGTGCGGGATTCAATCAGCCCCAGCATTTT | CASSAGFNQPQHF
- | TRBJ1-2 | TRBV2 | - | TGTGCCAGCAGTGAAAAGGGTGGATATGGCTACACCTTC | CASSEKGGYGYTF
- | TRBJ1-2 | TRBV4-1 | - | TGCGCCAGCAGCCAAACGGGCAGCAGCTACACCTTC | CASSQTGSSYTF
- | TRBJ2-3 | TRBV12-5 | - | TGTGCTAGTGGTCCTTGGGAGACAGATACGCAGTATTTT | CASGPWETDTQYF
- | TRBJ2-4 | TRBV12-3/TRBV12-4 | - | TGTGCCAGCAGTTCCCAAGAGTTAGGGGAGAGCATTCAGTACTTC | CASSSQELGESIQYF
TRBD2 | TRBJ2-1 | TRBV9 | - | TGTGCCAGCAGCGGACCCACTAGCGGGGGGCCACAGTACAATGAGCAGTTCTTC | CASSGPTSGGPQYNEQFF
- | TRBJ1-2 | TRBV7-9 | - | TGTGCCAGCAGCTTTCGGGTTGAGGGCTACACCTTC | CASSFRVEGYTF
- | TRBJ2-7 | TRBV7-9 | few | TGTGCCAGCAGCGCGATCGACCTCGAGCAGTACTTC | CASSAIDLEQYF
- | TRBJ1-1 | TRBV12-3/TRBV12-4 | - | TGTGCCAGCAGTTTAGGGGACCGCGGCACTGAAGCTTTCTTT | CASSLGDRGTEAFF
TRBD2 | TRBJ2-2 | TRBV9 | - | TGTGCCAGCAGCTCCCGGGAGGCCTCGAACACCGGGGAGCTGTTTTTT | CASSSREASNTGELFF
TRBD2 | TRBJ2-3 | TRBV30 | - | TGTGCCTGGAGTGGGGGACTAGCGGGAGCAGATACGCAGTATTTT | CAWSGGLAGADTQYF
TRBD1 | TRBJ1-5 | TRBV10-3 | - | TGTGCCATCAGTACTGGGACAGAGAATCAGCCCCAGCATTTT | CAISTGTENQPQHF
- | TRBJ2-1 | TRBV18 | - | TGTGCCAGCTCACCAGAGGCAGGGGTGAATGAGCAGTTCTTC | CASSPEAGVNEQFF
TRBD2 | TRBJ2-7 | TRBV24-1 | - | TGTGCCACGAGGGAGCGGGGGACCTACGAGCAGTACTTC | CATRERGTYEQYF
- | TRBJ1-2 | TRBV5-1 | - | TGCGCCAGCAGGGGCACAGGGAACTATGGCTACACCTTC | CASRGTGNYGYTF
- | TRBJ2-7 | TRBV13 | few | TGTGCCAGCAGCTTAATTTCCGGCTACGAGCAGTACTTC | CASSLISGYEQYF
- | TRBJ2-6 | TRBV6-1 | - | TGTGCCAGCACGGGGTCTCTAGGGTGGTCTGGGGCCAACGTCCTGACTTTC | CASTGSLGWSGANVLTF
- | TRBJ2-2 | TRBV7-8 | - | TGTGCCAGCAGCATTAGCGGTCTGAACACCGGGGAGCTGTTTTTT | CASSISGLNTGELFF
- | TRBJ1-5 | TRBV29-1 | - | TGCAGCGTCGCAACTGGACTCAATCAGCCCCAGCATTTT | CSVATGLNQPQHF
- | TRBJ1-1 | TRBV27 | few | TGTGCCAGCAGTTTAGCCAGGGTCGGCACTGAAGCTTTCTTT | CASSLARVGTEAFF
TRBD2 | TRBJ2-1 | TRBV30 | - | TGTGCCTGGAGTTCGGCCCTGGGACTATACAATGAGCAGTTCTTC | CAWSSALGLYNEQFF
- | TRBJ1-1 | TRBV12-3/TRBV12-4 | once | TGTGCCAGCAGAGGGTCCCTTGTCCCTGAAGCTTTCTTT | CASRGSLVPEAFF
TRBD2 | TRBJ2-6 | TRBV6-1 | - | TGTGCCAGCAGCCGGGGACTAGCGGGAGCTGGGGCCAACGTCCTGACTTTC | CASSRGLAGAGANVLTF
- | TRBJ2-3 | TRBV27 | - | TGTGCCAGCAGTAGCAGATCAGATACGCAGTATTTT | CASSSRSDTQYF